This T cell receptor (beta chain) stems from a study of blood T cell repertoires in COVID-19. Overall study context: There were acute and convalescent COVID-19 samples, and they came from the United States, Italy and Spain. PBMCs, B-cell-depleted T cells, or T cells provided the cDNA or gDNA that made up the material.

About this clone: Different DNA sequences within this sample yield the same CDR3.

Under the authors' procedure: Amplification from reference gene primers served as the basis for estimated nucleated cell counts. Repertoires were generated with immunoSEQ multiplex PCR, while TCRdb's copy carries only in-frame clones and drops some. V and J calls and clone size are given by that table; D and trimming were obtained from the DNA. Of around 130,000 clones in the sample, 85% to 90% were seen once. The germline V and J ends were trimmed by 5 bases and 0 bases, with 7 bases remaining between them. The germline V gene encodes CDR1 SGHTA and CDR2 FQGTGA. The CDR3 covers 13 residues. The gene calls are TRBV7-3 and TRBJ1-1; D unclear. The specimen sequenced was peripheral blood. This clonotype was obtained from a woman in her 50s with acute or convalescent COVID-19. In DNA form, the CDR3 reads TGTGCCAGCAGCAGCACGGTGAACACTGAAGCTTTCTTT. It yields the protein CASSSTVNTEAFF.